This is a list of T cell receptor beta chains from one sample in a study of shared clonotypes between healthy human individuals. TCRdb's copy holds only in-frame clones and misses some; the assay was immunoSEQ multiplex PCR. The sample has approximately 2,300,000 clones; just under 95% are singletons. Specimen: naive CD4+ T cells from PBMCs. The receptors were gathered from a man in his late teens or twenties in good health. Some clones in this sample may be carry-over from other donors' samples. Each CDR3 is given with its conserved first and last residue. A D gene is named only where the DNA matches it firmly. Size is stated for part of the rows, as once, few or many counts, or as a class when the clone is expanded.

CDR3aa: CASRFRPGDQETQYF
CDR3nt: TGCGCCAGCAGATTTCGCCCAGGGGACCAAGAGACCCAGTACTTC
j_gene: TRBJ2-5
v_gene: TRBV5-1
abundance: .
d_gene: .

CDR3aa: CASSRTSGVSSYNEQFF
CDR3nt: TGCGCCAGCAGCCGGACTAGCGGGGTGAGCTCCTACAATGAGCAGTTCTTC
j_gene: TRBJ2-1
v_gene: TRBV5-1
abundance: .
d_gene: TRBD2

CDR3aa: CASSQDLTRGETQYF
CDR3nt: TGCGCCAGCAGCCAAGATCTGACACGAGGGGAGACCCAGTACTTC
j_gene: TRBJ2-5
v_gene: TRBV4-3
abundance: .
d_gene: .

CDR3aa: CAISGGSTDTQYF
CDR3nt: TGTGCCATCAGTGGGGGTAGCACAGATACGCAGTATTTT
j_gene: TRBJ2-3
v_gene: TRBV10-3
abundance: once
d_gene: .

CDR3aa: CASSQDLAGAYEQYF
CDR3nt: TGTGCCAGCAGCCAAGATCTAGCGGGAGCCTACGAGCAGTACTTC
j_gene: TRBJ2-7
v_gene: TRBV4-2
abundance: .
d_gene: TRBD2

CDR3aa: CASSQQLAGQGGLYEQFF
CDR3nt: TGCGCCAGCAGCCAACAACTAGCGGGACAGGGGGGGTTGTATGAGCAGTTCTTC
j_gene: TRBJ2-1
v_gene: TRBV4-1
abundance: .
d_gene: .

CDR3aa: CASSLGGEPGEKLFF
CDR3nt: TGCGCCAGCAGCTTGGGAGGCGAGCCGGGTGAAAAACTGTTTTTT
j_gene: TRBJ1-4
v_gene: TRBV5-1
abundance: .
d_gene: .

CDR3aa: CASRLPGQGGYTF
CDR3nt: TGTGCCAGCCGCCTGCCGGGACAGGGGGGCTACACCTTC
j_gene: TRBJ1-2
v_gene: TRBV28
abundance: .
d_gene: TRBD1

CDR3aa: CASSLKSRSNTGELFF
CDR3nt: TGCGCCAGCAGCTTGAAAAGCCGATCGAACACCGGGGAGCTGTTTTTT
j_gene: TRBJ2-2
v_gene: TRBV5-1
abundance: .
d_gene: .

CDR3aa: CASSGQGNQPQHF
CDR3nt: TGCGCCAGCAGTGGGCAGGGCAATCAGCCCCAGCATTTT
j_gene: TRBJ1-5
v_gene: TRBV10-2
abundance: .
d_gene: .

CDR3aa: CASSLNRPYPEAFF
CDR3nt: TGCGCCAGCAGCTTGAACAGGCCATATCCTGAAGCTTTCTTT
j_gene: TRBJ1-1
v_gene: TRBV5-1
abundance: .
d_gene: .

CDR3aa: CATSRVRTGGNEQFF
CDR3nt: TGTGCCACCAGCAGAGTTAGGACAGGGGGCAATGAGCAGTTCTTC
j_gene: TRBJ2-1
v_gene: TRBV15
abundance: .
d_gene: TRBD1

CDR3aa: CAWSVPGSSGNTIYF
CDR3nt: TGTGCCTGGAGTGTACCCGGATCCTCTGGAAACACCATATATTTT
j_gene: TRBJ1-3
v_gene: TRBV30
abundance: .
d_gene: .

CDR3aa: CASYRLAGTYNEQFF
CDR3nt: TGTGCCAGTTATCGATTAGCGGGGACTTACAATGAGCAGTTCTTC
j_gene: TRBJ2-1
v_gene: TRBV27
abundance: .
d_gene: TRBD2

CDR3aa: CASSLITGGDVSGANVLTF
CDR3nt: TGCGCCAGCAGCCTTATTACAGGGGGTGACGTCTCTGGGGCCAACGTCCTGACTTTC
j_gene: TRBJ2-6
v_gene: TRBV4-1
abundance: .
d_gene: TRBD1

CDR3aa: CSVVTDRVPEAFF
CDR3nt: TGCAGCGTTGTTACCGACAGAGTCCCTGAAGCTTTCTTT
j_gene: TRBJ1-1
v_gene: TRBV29-1
abundance: few
d_gene: .

CDR3aa: CASSLRRVSSYEQYF
CDR3nt: TGTGCCAGCAGCCTACGGAGGGTCAGCTCCTACGAGCAGTACTTC
j_gene: TRBJ2-7
v_gene: TRBV5-6
abundance: .
d_gene: .

CDR3aa: CASSLARGSYEQYF
CDR3nt: TGTGCCAGCAGCTTAGCACGGGGTTCCTACGAGCAGTACTTC
j_gene: TRBJ2-7
v_gene: TRBV7-2
abundance: .
d_gene: .

CDR3aa: CASSESGGTEAFF
CDR3nt: TGTGCCAGCAGTGAGTCAGGGGGCACTGAAGCTTTCTTT
j_gene: TRBJ1-1
v_gene: TRBV6-4
abundance: .
d_gene: TRBD1

CDR3aa: CASSIAGQGLIAQHF
CDR3nt: TGTGCCAGTAGTATCGCGGGACAGGGTCTAATAGCCCAGCATTTT
j_gene: TRBJ1-5
v_gene: TRBV19
abundance: .
d_gene: TRBD1

CDR3aa: CASSVSIGTDTQYF
CDR3nt: TGTGCCAGCAGCGTTTCGATCGGCACAGATACGCAGTATTTT
j_gene: TRBJ2-3
v_gene: TRBV9
abundance: once
d_gene: .

CDR3aa: CASSLEDRAGELFF
CDR3nt: TGTGCCAGCAGTTTGGAGGACAGGGCCGGGGAGCTGTTTTTT
j_gene: TRBJ2-2
v_gene: TRBV27
abundance: .
d_gene: TRBD1

CDR3aa: CASSTRVRGETQYF
CDR3nt: TGCGCCAGCAGCACCAGGGTGAGAGGTGAGACCCAGTACTTC
j_gene: TRBJ2-5
v_gene: TRBV5-1
abundance: .
d_gene: .

CDR3aa: CASSFTTGPLDGYTF
CDR3nt: TGTGCCAGCAGTTTCACGACAGGGCCCCTGGATGGCTACACCTTC
j_gene: TRBJ1-2
v_gene: TRBV27
abundance: .
d_gene: TRBD1

CDR3aa: CASSLGEQANYNSPLHF
CDR3nt: TGTGCCAGCAGCTTAGGGGAACAGGCGAATTATAATTCACCCCTCCACTTT
j_gene: TRBJ1-6
v_gene: TRBV7-9
abundance: .
d_gene: .

CDR3aa: CASSVAGDISSYEQYF
CDR3nt: TGTGCCAGCAGTGTTGCGGGAGACATTAGCTCCTACGAGCAGTACTTC
j_gene: TRBJ2-7
v_gene: TRBV2
abundance: .
d_gene: TRBD2

CDR3aa: CASSPGLAEETQYF
CDR3nt: TGTGCCAGCAGCCCCGGACTAGCGGAAGAGACCCAGTACTTC
j_gene: TRBJ2-5
v_gene: TRBV7-3
abundance: .
d_gene: TRBD2

CDR3aa: CASSLSLRGKQYF
CDR3nt: TGTGCCAGCAGTTTAAGCTTGAGGGGAAAGCAGTACTTC
j_gene: TRBJ2-7
v_gene: TRBV28
abundance: .
d_gene: .

CDR3aa: CASSLEKVPRGYTF
CDR3nt: TGCGCCAGCAGCTTGGAGAAAGTGCCCCGAGGCTACACCTTC
j_gene: TRBJ1-2
v_gene: TRBV5-1
abundance: once
d_gene: .

CDR3aa: CASSLTFGTQSSSTDTQYF
CDR3nt: TGTGCCAGCAGTTTAACGTTCGGAACTCAATCCTCTAGCACAGATACGCAGTATTTT
j_gene: TRBJ2-3
v_gene: TRBV28
abundance: once
d_gene: .

CDR3aa: CAWSVEGWREQYF
CDR3nt: TGTGCCTGGAGTGTAGAGGGCTGGAGGGAGCAGTACTTC
j_gene: TRBJ2-7
v_gene: TRBV30
abundance: .
d_gene: .

CDR3aa: CASSVQDRGRGYTF
CDR3nt: TGTGCCAGCAGTGTGCAGGACAGGGGGCGAGGCTACACCTTC
j_gene: TRBJ1-2
v_gene: TRBV6-1
abundance: .
d_gene: TRBD1